This T cell receptor beta chain emerged from a study of metastatic and nonmetastatic thyroid tumors. Nobody among the patients had been given any treatment before thyroid surgery. TCRdb used MiXCR to call clones anew from the PCR reads. The sample yields tens of thousands of clones, roughly 4.2% seen once. This clone showed up many times. The CDR3 length is 16 residues. Germline CDR1 is DFQATT and CDR2 is SNEGSKA (reference sequence). J was trimmed by 6 bases and V by 5 bases; bases with no gene match: 9. The source material was blood. This TCR came from a female donor with papillary thyroid cancer or a benign thyroid nodule (not recorded which). Some clones in this sample may be carry-over from other donors' samples. The gene calls are TRBV20-1 and TRBJ2-1, with 14 bases lining up with TRBD2. The CDR3 DNA reads TGCAGTGCTCCGCGACTAGCGGGAGGGCCCCCCAATGAGCAGTTCTTC. This gives the protein CSAPRLAGGPPNEQFF.